The present T cell receptor beta chain was sequenced within a study of early T cells in non-severe SARS-CoV-2 infection. At the level of the study: The study sequenced bulk RNA from unsorted whole blood, with chains unpaired. Whole-study results and caveats: VDJdb matches were skewed toward anti-spike CD8 T cell responses.

Of note for this clonotype: Its antigen is not known.

Unique molecular identifiers were affixed to single, distinct cDNA molecules. MiXCR, applied by TCRdb to the 5' RACE reads, yields one record per CDR3 protein. The sample has tens of thousands of distinct CDR3 sequences; around 12% are singletons. The source material was whole blood. This clonotype originated in an adult who was a healthcare worker with PCR-confirmed SARS-CoV-2 infection or an uninfected control (not recorded which).

CDR3 sequence: CASSLSSQRTGTQYF. The CDR3 DNA reads as TGTGCCAGCAGCTTATCTTCCCAAAGGACCGGGACCCAGTACTTC. The rearrangement uses TRBV11-2 and TRBJ2-5; D remains unclear. Germline V gene data show CDR1 as SGHAT and CDR2 as FQNNGV. Trimming pared 2 bases from V and 7 bases from J, leaving 17 bases between. The CDR3 is made up of 15 amino acids.